Each of the 15 T cell receptor beta chains below was sequenced from the same sample in a study of OX40 agonist ivuxolimab in advanced cancers. Profiling relied on immunoSEQ multiplex PCR, and the TCRdb table lists in-frame clones only, not all of them. Of some 80,000 clones listed, roughly nine tenths are singletons. The input for sequencing was CD4+ or CD8+ T cells sorted from blood, taken in a trial of the OX40 agonist ivuxolimab. Every receptor here comes from an adult with an advanced solid tumor such as melanoma, head and neck, liver or kidney cancer.

J is TRBJ1-2 and V is TRBV11-2; no firm D call. Trimming stripped 0 bases from V and 8 bases from J, with 13 bases between. CDR1 is SGHAT and CDR2 is FQNNGV in the germline V gene. This CDR3 is built from 14 residues. The CDR3 spells CASSLDHGDRGYTF. For the CDR3, the DNA is TGTGCCAGCAGCTTAGATCACGGGGATCGCGGCTACACCTTC.

V usage is TRBV4-1 and J usage is TRBJ1-3; D is unresolved. This CDR3 is 19 amino acids long. V was clipped by 4 bases and J by 4 bases, with 26 bases between them. The V gene's germline CDR1 is MGHRA and CDR2 YSYEKL. CDR3 amino acids: CASSPRTLPVPGPGNTIYF. The CDR3 region has the DNA TGCGCCAGCAGCCCCAGAACCCTCCCCGTACCGGGTCCAGGAAACACCATATATTTT.

The CDR3 is CASSMLVGTEAFF. CDR3 nucleotides: TGTGCCAGTAGTATGCTGGTTGGGACTGAAGCTTTCTTT. V and J are TRBV19 and TRBJ1-1; D not resolved. Trimming left V 3 bases short and J 5 bases short, with 10 bases between. CDR1 LNHDA and CDR2 SQIVND come from the germline V gene (reference sequence). CDR3 length equals 13 residues. Supplemented by reference TRBV19 and TRBJ1-1, the full variable domain reads DGGITQSPKYLFRKEGQNVTLSCEQNLNHDAMYWYRQDPGQGLRLIYYSQIVNDFQKGDIAEGYSVSREKKESFPLTVTSAQKNPTAFYLCASSMLVGTEAFFGQGTRLTVV.

The V gene is TRBV5-1, the J gene TRBJ1-2; TRBD1 matches 7 bases. V dropped 1 base and J dropped 4; count of bases not matched to a gene: 4. This CDR3 region has 14 residues. Germline CDR1 SGHRS, CDR2 YFSETQ. The CDR3 spells CASSLRRDSYGYTF. Written as DNA, the CDR3 is TGCGCCAGCAGCTTGAGGCGGGACAGCTATGGCTACACCTTC.

This clone occurred once. The V call is TRBV2, the J call TRBJ2-7; weak D call: TRBD2 (5 bases). V lost 3 bases, J lost 0 bases, and 9 bases lay in between. This CDR3 comprises 14 residues. The germline V gene has CDR1 SNHLY and CDR2 FYNNEI. CDR3 nucleotide sequence: TGTGCCAGCAGTGATCGGACTGACTCCTACGAGCAGTACTTC. Its translation is CASSDRTDSYEQYF.

The rearrangement uses TRBV7-9 and TRBJ2-1; TRBD1 might be the D (5 bases). Germline-derived CDR1 and CDR2 are SEHNR and FQNEAQ (reference sequence). Trimming stripped 3 bases from V and 8 bases from J, with 23 bases between. The CDR3 is 17 residues long. The CDR3 coding sequence is TGTGCCAGCAGCTTTGGACGAGAAGGGGCGGTCTGGGATGAGCAGTTCTTC. Protein: CASSFGREGAVWDEQFF.

The V and J genes are TRBV6-6 and TRBJ1-5; 7 positions agree with TRBD1. The length of the CDR3 is 16 residues. The germline CDR1 and CDR2 sequences are MNHNY and SVGAGI (reference sequence). The V segment lost 5 bases and the J segment 3 bases; nucleotides outside the gene matches: 10. The CDR3 DNA follows: TGTGCCAGCAGTGCCGACAGGGCTTTGGTCAATCAGCCCCAGCATTTT. Translation: CASSADRALVNQPQHF.

The chain uses TRBV29-1 and TRBJ1-2; TRBD1 matches at 9 bases. V gave up 7 bases and J gave up 5 bases; unmatched junction bases: 11. This CDR3 region has 14 residues. Germline V gene lookup returns CDR1 SQVTM and CDR2 ANQGSEA. Here the CDR3 reads CSDRSGTGPYGYTF. The CDR3 nucleotides read TGCAGCGATCGCTCCGGGACAGGGCCTTATGGCTACACCTTC.

This chain connects TRBV14 to TRBJ1-1; D gene unclear. Germline V gives CDR1 SGHDN, CDR2 FVKESK. Trimming cost V 0 bases and J 10 bases, with 9 bases left between them. This CDR3 is built from 12 residues. CDR3 loop: CASSQEYHLAFF. The DNA for the CDR3 is TGTGCCAGCAGCCAAGAGTATCATCTAGCTTTCTTT.

The V and J genes are TRBV7-9 and TRBJ2-4; 7 nucleotides agree with TRBD1. The CDR3 runs to 13 residues. The germline CDR1 and CDR2 sequences are SEHNR and FQNEAQ (reference sequence). The V and J ends lost 3 bases and 8 bases, in that order; junction bases with no gene match: 4. The CDR3 DNA is TGTGCCAGCAGCTTCGGACAGGTGGACATTCAGTACTTC. This translates into CASSFGQVDIQYF.

This chain uses TRBV5-3 with TRBJ2-7; 7 bases match TRBD2. TRBV5-3 is placed among ORFs of uncertain function. The CDR3 has 15 residues. The ends lost 3 bases at V and 3 bases at J; junction bases unmatched: 9. CDR3 in DNA: TGTGCCAGAAGCTCTGGGGGGGACGCGAACTACGAGCAGTACTTC. Translating it yields CARSSGGDANYEQYF.

The gene calls are TRBV7-2 and TRBJ1-2; possible D gene TRBD1, 6 bases. CDR3 size: 13 residues. Between the trimmed V and J ends, which lost 5 bases and 7 bases, there was a span of 14 bases. The germline V gene has CDR1 SGHTA and CDR2 FQGNSA. CDR3 coding DNA: TGTGCCAGCAGCGTATTACAGGGCCGTGGCTACACCTTC. This codes for CASSVLQGRGYTF.

The chain joins TRBV19 to TRBJ2-3, with D unresolved. This CDR3 has 17 amino acids. V lost 5 bases and J 2 bases, leaving 20 bases between the germline ends. The V gene's germline CDR1 is LNHDA and CDR2 SQIVND (reference sequence). In DNA, the CDR3 is TGTGCCAGTAGTGCCGCAGGAACCTCCGCCCTCACAGATACGCAGTATTTT. It encodes CASSAAGTSALTDTQYF.

This sequence joins TRBV4-1 and TRBJ1-2, with D uncertain. The V and J ends lost 2 bases and 0 bases respectively, with 13 bases between them. Germline-derived CDR1 and CDR2 are MGHRA and YSYEKL. The CDR3 totals 16 residues. The chain's CDR3 is CASSQPGTATNYGYTF. The CDR3 coding sequence is TGCGCCAGCAGCCAACCGGGCACAGCGACTAACTATGGCTACACCTTC.

This chain uses TRBV6-5 with TRBJ1-3, with TRBD1 matching 7 bases. The CDR3 totals 14 residues. Germline-derived CDR1 and CDR2 are MNHEY and SVGAGI. V gave up 6 bases and J gave up 6 bases; unmatched junction bases: 8. The CDR3 protein is CASSRQGGENTIYF. For the CDR3, the DNA is TGTGCCAGCAGCCGACAGGGAGGAGAAAACACCATATATTTT.